What follows is one T cell receptor beta chain and its context. The antigen is undetermined. The entry originates in a study of regulatory T cells in long-lasting Graves disease. Across the whole study: With positive TSH receptor antibodies and over 5 years of antithyroid drugs, Graves' disease was considered persistent.

Time point defined: persistent/refractory GD, antithyroid drugs over 5 years with positive TRAb. The TCR library was prepared using RNA isolated from PBMCs. The germline V gene has CDR1 SQVTM and CDR2 ANQGSEA. Trimming took off 6 bases at V and 13 bases at J, with 18 bases between the two ends. The CDR3 runs 11 residues. The authors built TCR beta libraries using iRepertoire HTBI primers and Arm-PCR of CDR3 regions. TCRdb re-derived calls from the multiplex PCR reads in MiXCR, one entry per CDR3 protein. The sample holds about 310,000 distinct CDR3 sequences; around a fifth are singletons and the top ten take around three fifths. Points from the study as a whole: What was studied was peripheral blood only, and not thyroid tissue. Persistent patients shared 2,500 to 3,000 public clonotypes among themselves. Newly diagnosed patients shared fewer, at nearly 1,000. Under persistent disease, TRBV28, TRBJ1-2 and TRBJ2-5 were used preferentially.

The chain carries TRBV29-1 and TRBJ1-2; unclear D gene. The sequence was collected from a female donor with Graves disease. The source was peripheral blood mononuclear cells (PBMCs), collected when the disease was refractory, from a patient treated with antithyroid drugs. Here the CDR3 DNA reads TGCAGCGTGTCCGAGAAAAGGACTATCACCTTC. It yields the protein CSVSEKRTITF.